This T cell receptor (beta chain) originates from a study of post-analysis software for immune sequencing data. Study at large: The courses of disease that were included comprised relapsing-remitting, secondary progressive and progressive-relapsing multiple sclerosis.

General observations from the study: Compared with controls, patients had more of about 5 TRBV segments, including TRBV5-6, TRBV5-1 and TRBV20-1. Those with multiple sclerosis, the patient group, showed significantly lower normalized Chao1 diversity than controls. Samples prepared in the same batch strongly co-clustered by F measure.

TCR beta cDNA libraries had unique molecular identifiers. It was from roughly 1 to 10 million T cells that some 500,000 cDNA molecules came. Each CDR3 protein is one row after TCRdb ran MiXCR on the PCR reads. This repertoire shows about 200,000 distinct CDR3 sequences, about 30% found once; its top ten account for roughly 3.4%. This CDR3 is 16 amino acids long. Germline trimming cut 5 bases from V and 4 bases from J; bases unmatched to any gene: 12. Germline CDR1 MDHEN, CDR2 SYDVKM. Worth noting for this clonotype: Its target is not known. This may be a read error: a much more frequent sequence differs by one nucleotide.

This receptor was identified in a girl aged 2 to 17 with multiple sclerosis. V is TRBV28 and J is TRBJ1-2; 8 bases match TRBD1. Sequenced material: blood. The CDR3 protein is CASSLMPGGAGYGYTF. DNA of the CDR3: TGTGCCAGCAGTCTAATGCCAGGGGGCGCGGGCTATGGCTACACCTTC.